This TCR beta chain appears in the sequencing data of a study of T cells in Graves' hyperthyroidism and ophthalmopathy. Broader study findings: A 13 V-J model separated ophthalmopathy from stable hyperthyroidism.

Template material for amplifying TCR beta CDR3 regions consisted of RNA transcripts. When the TCR CDR3 underwent first-round RT-PCR, the HTBI primer set was used. One entry per CDR3 protein results from TCRdb running MiXCR on the multiplex PCR reads. The sample lists some 600,000 distinct CDR3 sequences; about 45% were seen once. This CDR3 has 14 amino acids. Germline V gene data show CDR1 as DFQATT and CDR2 as SNEGSKA (reference sequence). Trimming at V came to 6 bases and at J to 3 bases, leaving 8 bases not matched to a gene. With regard to this clonotype: Its target is not known.

The receptor comes from a woman aged 18-29 years with Graves' hyperthyroidism. Sample: peripheral blood or thyroid tissue (not recorded which). The chain has TRBV20-1 and TRBJ1-5; 7 bases line up with TRBD1. The CDR3 loop is CSATTGPHNQPQHF. The CDR3 DNA reads as TGCAGTGCGACGACAGGGCCCCACAATCAGCCCCAGCATTTT.